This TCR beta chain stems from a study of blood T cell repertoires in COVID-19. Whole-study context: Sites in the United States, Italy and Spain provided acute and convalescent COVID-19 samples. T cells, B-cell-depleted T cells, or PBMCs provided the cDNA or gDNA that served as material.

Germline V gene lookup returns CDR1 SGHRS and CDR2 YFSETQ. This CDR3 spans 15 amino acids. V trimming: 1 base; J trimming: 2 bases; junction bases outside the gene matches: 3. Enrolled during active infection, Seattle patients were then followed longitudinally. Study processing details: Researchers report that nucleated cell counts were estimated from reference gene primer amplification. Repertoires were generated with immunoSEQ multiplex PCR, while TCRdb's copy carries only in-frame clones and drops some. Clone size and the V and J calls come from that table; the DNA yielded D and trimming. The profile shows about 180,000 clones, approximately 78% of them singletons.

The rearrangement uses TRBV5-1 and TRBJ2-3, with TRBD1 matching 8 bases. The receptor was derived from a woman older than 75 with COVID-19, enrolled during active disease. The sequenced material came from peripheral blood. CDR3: CASSLRGQDTDTQYF. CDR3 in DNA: TGCGCCAGCAGCTTGAGGGGACAGGACACAGATACGCAGTATTTT.